This T cell receptor beta chain comes out of a study of T cell clonality in common variable immunodeficiency. Points from the study as a whole: Fewer TCRbeta clones were shared among CVID subjects than controls. Common variable immunodeficiency TCR beta sequences reportedly had fewer deletions and N-nucleotide insertions. Compared with healthy controls, CVID subjects showed increased TCRbeta clonality, mostly in about a third.

Assay used: immunoSEQ multiplex PCR; TCRdb lists only in-frame clones, some missing. The specimen has over 25,000 clones, none found just once. Trimming left V 2 bases short and J 2 bases short, with 6 bases between. The CDR3 is made up of 13 amino acids. CDR1 and CDR2 (germline): KGHSY, FQNENV. Aged roughly 8 to 65 years, CVID subjects averaged around 40 years old. Turning to this clone: Its cognate antigen is unknown. The read terminates 3 residues before the CDR3 end, so the remaining end is supplied by the germline J gene.

The rearrangement uses TRBV16 and TRBJ1-2; a possible D gene is TRBD1 (6 bases). The sequencing input was peripheral blood mononuclear cells. The receptor comes from a human donor with common variable immunodeficiency. The CDR3 sequence is CASSQQGNYGYTF. The CDR3 bases that were read are TGTGCCAGCAGCCAACAGGGGAACTATGGC.